The rows below give T cell receptor beta chains drawn from one sample of a study of tumor-infiltrating lymphocytes in primary liver carcinoma. One entry per CDR3 protein, called by TCRdb with MiXCR from the multiplex PCR reads. Altogether approximately 300,000 distinct CDR3 sequences are present, 65% being singletons, with the ten largest covering roughly 9%. The sequencing input was peripheral blood. These receptors were obtained from a man aged 40-49 years with primary liver carcinoma and hepatitis B virus infection. CDR3s include the opening cysteine and the closing phenylalanine or tryptophan. The order of the fields is V gene, clone size, CDR3 length, J gene, D gene, CDR3 DNA, CDR3 protein. D genes are given only for firm matches. Expanded clones are given a class, and other clones once, few, many or no size at all.

v_call: TRBV4-2; clone_size: -; cdr3_length: 12; j_call: TRBJ1-3; d_call: -; cdr3_nt: TGTGCCAGCAGCCAGTATATCGACACCATATATTTT; cdr3_aa: CASSQYIDTIYF
v_call: TRBV5-1; clone_size: -; cdr3_length: 16; j_call: TRBJ2-1; d_call: TRBD2; cdr3_nt: TGCGCTAGCAGCCCATCGGGAGGCCAAGATTCGGCTGAGCACTTCTTC; cdr3_aa: CASSPSGGQDSAEHFF
v_call: TRBV6-5; clone_size: -; cdr3_length: 17; j_call: TRBJ2-3; d_call: TRBD1; cdr3_nt: TGTGCCAGCAGTTTGGTAGGGAGGACAGGGAAAGGAGATACGCAGTATTTT; cdr3_aa: CASSLVGRTGKGDTQYF
v_call: TRBV11-1; clone_size: -; cdr3_length: 13; j_call: TRBJ1-1; d_call: -; cdr3_nt: TGTGCCAGCAGTTTAGAGGCGAACATTGAAGCTTTCTTT; cdr3_aa: CASSLEANIEAFF
v_call: TRBV11-1; clone_size: -; cdr3_length: 14; j_call: TRBJ2-3; d_call: -; cdr3_nt: TGTGCCTGTAGCTTGGAAAGGAATGCAGATACGCAGTATTTT; cdr3_aa: CACSLERNADTQYF
v_call: TRBV6-5; clone_size: many; cdr3_length: 14; j_call: TRBJ1-5; d_call: -; cdr3_nt: TGTGCCTCCTCCCCCGGGCAAATCAATCAGCCCCAGCATTTT; cdr3_aa: CASSPGQINQPQHF
v_call: TRBV6-6; clone_size: -; cdr3_length: 13; j_call: TRBJ2-3; d_call: TRBD1; cdr3_nt: TGTGCCAGCAAAAGGGGGCAAGGAGATACGCAGTATTTT; cdr3_aa: CASKRGQGDTQYF
v_call: TRBV6-2/TRBV6-3; clone_size: -; cdr3_length: 14; j_call: TRBJ1-2; d_call: -; cdr3_nt: TGTGCCAGCAGCTCCGGACCGATGAAATATGGCTACACCTTC; cdr3_aa: CASSSGPMKYGYTF
v_call: TRBV5-1; clone_size: few; cdr3_length: 13; j_call: TRBJ2-1; d_call: TRBD1; cdr3_nt: TGCGCCAGCAAACCGGCAGGGGGTAGTGAGCAGTTCTTC; cdr3_aa: CASKPAGGSEQFF
v_call: TRBV29-1; clone_size: once; cdr3_length: 14; j_call: TRBJ2-3; d_call: TRBD1; cdr3_nt: TGCAGCGGAACAGGACAGGGGGGAGGAGTTACGCAGTATTTT; cdr3_aa: CSGTGQGGGVTQYF
v_call: TRBV11-1; clone_size: -; cdr3_length: 15; j_call: TRBJ2-7; d_call: TRBD1; cdr3_nt: TGTGCCAGCAGAGTAAGGGGGCCTAACTCCCACGAGCAGTACTTC; cdr3_aa: CASRVRGPNSHEQYF
v_call: TRBV10-3; clone_size: -; cdr3_length: 14; j_call: TRBJ1-2; d_call: TRBD1; cdr3_nt: TGTGCCATCAGTCCGGGACAGGGCTTCTATGACTACACCTTC; cdr3_aa: CAISPGQGFYDYTF
v_call: TRBV12-3/TRBV12-4; clone_size: -; cdr3_length: 16; j_call: TRBJ2-3; d_call: TRBD2; cdr3_nt: TGTGCTAGCAGACTAGCGGGATCGAGCGTCACAGACACGCAGTATTTT; cdr3_aa: CASRLAGSSVTDTQYF
v_call: TRBV7-8; clone_size: -; cdr3_length: 17; j_call: TRBJ2-2; d_call: TRBD1; cdr3_nt: TGTGCCAGCAGCTTAGTGCCGGGACAGGGCGTCGCCGGAGAGCTGTTTTTT; cdr3_aa: CASSLVPGQGVAGELFF
v_call: TRBV14; clone_size: -; cdr3_length: 16; j_call: TRBJ1-1; d_call: -; cdr3_nt: TGTGCCAGCAGCCAAGACCAGGGTTCCAGCAACACTGAAGCTTTCTTT; cdr3_aa: CASSQDQGSSNTEAFF
v_call: TRBV28; clone_size: -; cdr3_length: 14; j_call: TRBJ1-5; d_call: -; cdr3_nt: TGTGCCAGCAGTTCTCCAGGCTACAATCAGCCCCAGCATTTT; cdr3_aa: CASSSPGYNQPQHF
v_call: TRBV5-8; clone_size: -; cdr3_length: 13; j_call: TRBJ2-3; d_call: -; cdr3_nt: TGTGCCGGCAGATTTACAGGGTTAGATACGCAGTATTTT; cdr3_aa: CAGRFTGLDTQYF
v_call: TRBV12-3/TRBV12-4; clone_size: -; cdr3_length: 15; j_call: TRBJ2-3; d_call: TRBD2; cdr3_nt: TGTGTCAGCAGTTTATCAACGGGAGGGGTAGATACGCAGTATTTT; cdr3_aa: CVSSLSTGGVDTQYF
v_call: TRBV11-3; clone_size: -; cdr3_length: 12; j_call: TRBJ2-3; d_call: TRBD2; cdr3_nt: TGTGCCAGCAGCTTAGGCGGGAGGACGCAATTTTTT; cdr3_aa: CASSLGGRTQFF
v_call: TRBV11-2; clone_size: -; cdr3_length: 13; j_call: TRBJ2-3; d_call: -; cdr3_nt: TGTACCAGCAGCTTATCAGGGCCAGATACGCAGTATTTT; cdr3_aa: CTSSLSGPDTQYF
v_call: TRBV29-1; clone_size: -; cdr3_length: 15; j_call: TRBJ1-5; d_call: -; cdr3_nt: TGCAGCGTTGAGGGCGGGGCCGGCATCATAGATACGCAGCATTTT; cdr3_aa: CSVEGGAGIIDTQHF
v_call: TRBV5-5; clone_size: -; cdr3_length: 15; j_call: TRBJ1-1; d_call: -; cdr3_nt: TGTGCCAGCAGCGCAACCTCCGTGGGGATCTCTGAAGCTCTCTTT; cdr3_aa: CASSATSVGISEALF
v_call: TRBV12-3/TRBV12-4; clone_size: -; cdr3_length: 13; j_call: TRBJ2-2; d_call: -; cdr3_nt: TGTACCAGCAGTTTGATGAACACCGGGGAGCTGTTTTTT; cdr3_aa: CTSSLMNTGELFF
v_call: TRBV11-2; clone_size: -; cdr3_length: 12; j_call: TRBJ2-1; d_call: -; cdr3_nt: TGTGCCAGCAGCGTGATAACTTTTGAGCAGTTCTTC; cdr3_aa: CASSVITFEQFF
v_call: TRBV28; clone_size: -; cdr3_length: 15; j_call: TRBJ2-7; d_call: -; cdr3_nt: TGTGCCAGCAGTTTACTTTCTTACGGGACCTACGAGCAGTACTTC; cdr3_aa: CASSLLSYGTYEQYF
v_call: TRBV12-3/TRBV12-4; clone_size: many; cdr3_length: 16; j_call: TRBJ2-2; d_call: TRBD2; cdr3_nt: TGTGCCAGCAGTCCCACGGCTAGCGGGAGATGGGGGGAGCTGTTTTTT; cdr3_aa: CASSPTASGRWGELFF
v_call: TRBV9; clone_size: few; cdr3_length: 17; j_call: TRBJ2-3; d_call: -; cdr3_nt: TGTGCCAGCAGCGTAGGGGCAGGGGCCTCTGGGACAGATACGCAGTATTTT; cdr3_aa: CASSVGAGASGTDTQYF
v_call: TRBV4-3; clone_size: -; cdr3_length: 16; j_call: TRBJ2-1; d_call: TRBD2; cdr3_nt: TGCGCCAGCAGCCAAGAGGGGGGACTAGGTTACAATGAGCAGTTCTTC; cdr3_aa: CASSQEGGLGYNEQFF
v_call: TRBV29-1; clone_size: -; cdr3_length: 14; j_call: TRBJ2-5; d_call: -; cdr3_nt: TGCAGCCTTGGTTGGGACATGGCACGAGAGACCCAGTACTTC; cdr3_aa: CSLGWDMARETQYF
v_call: TRBV7-8; clone_size: few; cdr3_length: 17; j_call: TRBJ1-1; d_call: -; cdr3_nt: TGTGCCAGCAGCTTAGTAAGGGTCGAGGCCTTGAACACTGAAGCTTTCTTT; cdr3_aa: CASSLVRVEALNTEAFF
v_call: TRBV11-1; clone_size: -; cdr3_length: 15; j_call: TRBJ2-1; d_call: TRBD2; cdr3_nt: TGTGCCAGCAGCTTCCTAGCGGTAGCGTACAATGAGCAGCTCTTC; cdr3_aa: CASSFLAVAYNEQLF
v_call: TRBV4-3; clone_size: -; cdr3_length: 17; j_call: TRBJ2-7; d_call: TRBD2; cdr3_nt: TGCGTCAGTAGCCAGGAGTCCCCCTTAAGCGGGAGCCACGAGCAGTACTTC; cdr3_aa: CVSSQESPLSGSHEQYF
v_call: TRBV11-2; clone_size: few; cdr3_length: 16; j_call: TRBJ2-1; d_call: -; cdr3_nt: TGTACCAGCAGCCCCGCTCAGGGATCCTCCTACAATGAGCAGTTCTTC; cdr3_aa: CTSSPAQGSSYNEQFF
v_call: TRBV7-9; clone_size: -; cdr3_length: 13; j_call: TRBJ2-2; d_call: -; cdr3_nt: TGTGCCAACAGCTTAGGGGGCACCGGGGAGCTGTTTTTT; cdr3_aa: CANSLGGTGELFF
v_call: TRBV6-6; clone_size: many; cdr3_length: 15; j_call: TRBJ2-1; d_call: -; cdr3_nt: TGTGCCAGCACTACCGGGACGGGGACCTACAATGAGCAGTTCTTC; cdr3_aa: CASTTGTGTYNEQFF
v_call: TRBV29-1; clone_size: -; cdr3_length: 12; j_call: TRBJ2-5; d_call: -; cdr3_nt: TGCGGCGTTAGGAACACCCAAGAGACCCAGTACTTC; cdr3_aa: CGVRNTQETQYF
v_call: TRBV11-1; clone_size: -; cdr3_length: 16; j_call: TRBJ2-7; d_call: -; cdr3_nt: TGTGCCAGCAGCGTAGCTTACGACAGGACCTCCAACGAGCAGTACTTC; cdr3_aa: CASSVAYDRTSNEQYF
v_call: TRBV11-2; clone_size: -; cdr3_length: 16; j_call: TRBJ2-3; d_call: TRBD2; cdr3_nt: TGTGCCAGCAGCCCCCGGACTAGCGGGTTCAAAGATACACAGTATTTT; cdr3_aa: CASSPRTSGFKDTQYF
v_call: TRBV30; clone_size: -; cdr3_length: 17; j_call: TRBJ2-7; d_call: TRBD2; cdr3_nt: TGTGCCTGGAGTTTGTCTAGCGGGATGGCCGGAGCCTACGAGCAGTACTTC; cdr3_aa: CAWSLSSGMAGAYEQYF
v_call: TRBV11-2; clone_size: many; cdr3_length: 15; j_call: TRBJ2-7; d_call: -; cdr3_nt: TGTGCCAGCAGCTTACTGGGACGGGAGAGATACGAGCAGTACTTC; cdr3_aa: CASSLLGRERYEQYF
v_call: TRBV11-2; clone_size: -; cdr3_length: 13; j_call: TRBJ1-5; d_call: -; cdr3_nt: TGCGCCAGCAGCGGGGATCCCAAACAGCCCCAGCATTTT; cdr3_aa: CASSGDPKQPQHF
v_call: TRBV5-4; clone_size: few; cdr3_length: 15; j_call: TRBJ2-4; d_call: TRBD1; cdr3_nt: TGTGCCAGCAGCTTGTCGAGGGGACAGGGTAGCATTCAGTACTTC; cdr3_aa: CASSLSRGQGSIQYF
v_call: TRBV7-8; clone_size: -; cdr3_length: 13; j_call: TRBJ2-1; d_call: TRBD2; cdr3_nt: TGTGCCAGCAGCTTAGGCGGGGGGGTCGAGCAGTTCTTC; cdr3_aa: CASSLGGGVEQFF
v_call: TRBV13; clone_size: few; cdr3_length: 15; j_call: TRBJ2-1; d_call: TRBD2; cdr3_nt: TGTGCCAGCAGCTCTGGACTAGCGGGGTACAATGAGCAGTTCTTC; cdr3_aa: CASSSGLAGYNEQFF
v_call: TRBV5-4; clone_size: -; cdr3_length: 15; j_call: TRBJ2-1; d_call: TRBD2; cdr3_nt: TGTGCCAGCAGCTTGTTATACGGGAGGTACAATGAGCAGTTCTTC; cdr3_aa: CASSLLYGRYNEQFF